Shown below are 25 T cell receptor beta chains from a single sample sequenced in a study of blood T cell repertoires in COVID-19. Data came from immunoSEQ multiplex PCR; TCRdb stores just in-frame clones and leaves some out. The data hold around 150,000 clones, with around 80% observed a single time. Sequencing was carried out using PBMCs or T cells enriched from blood (not recorded which). These receptors all stem from a man between 50 and 59 years old who had recovered from COVID-19.

The rearrangement uses TRBV5-4 and TRBJ2-7; 9 bases are shared with TRBD1. The J segment lost 0 bases and the V segment lost 0 bases, leaving 7 bases of the junction unmatched. The CDR3 consists of 17 residues. The germline V gene has CDR1 SGHNT and CDR2 YYREEE (reference sequence). DNA for the CDR3: TGTGCCAGCAGCTTGGCCGGGACAGGGCCGAGCTCCTACGAGCAGTACTTC. Residues: CASSLAGTGPSSYEQYF. Supplemented by reference TRBV5-4 and TRBJ2-7, the full variable domain reads ETGVTQSPTHLIKTRGQQVTLRCSSQSGHNTVSWYQQALGQGPQFIFQYYREEENGRGNFPPRFSGLQFPNYSSELNVNALELDDSALYLCASSLAGTGPSSYEQYFGPGTRLTVT.

V usage is TRBV6-5 and J usage is TRBJ1-6; D is unresolved. In germline, CDR1 is MNHEY, CDR2 SVGAGI. CDR3 length: 15 residues. V was trimmed by 5 bases and J by 5 bases, leaving 13 bases between them. The CDR3 spells CASSQWAADNSPLHF. DNA for the CDR3: TGTGCCAGCAGTCAGTGGGCAGCAGATAATTCACCCCTCCACTTT.

The chain couples TRBV5-1 to TRBJ2-2; possibly TRBD2 for D (6 bases). Germline V gene lookup returns CDR1 SGHRS and CDR2 YFSETQ. V gave up 2 bases and J gave up 5 bases, with 7 bases separating them. CDR3 length equals 13 residues. The CDR3 sequence: CASSFSGTGELFF. In nucleotides, the CDR3 is TGCGCCAGCAGCTTTAGCGGTACCGGGGAGCTGTTTTTT.

The rearrangement links TRBV24-1 to TRBJ2-7, with TRBD2 matching over 8 bases. This CDR3 is 16 amino acids long. CDR1 is KGHDR and CDR2 is SFDVKD in the germline V gene. Trimming removed 3 bases from V and 3 bases from J; junction bases left unmatched: 9. In DNA, the CDR3 is TGTGCCACCAGTGATCGCGGGACGGGGGGGCACTACGAGCAGTACTTC. The encoded protein is CATSDRGTGGHYEQYF.

This chain joins TRBV2 and TRBJ1-4; D uncertain. This CDR3 region has 15 residues. V lost 4 bases to trimming and J lost 0 bases, with 9 bases between them. CDR1 and CDR2 from the germline V gene are SNHLY and FYNNEI. The CDR3 is CASSVRATTNEKLFF. CDR3 DNA sequence: TGTGCCAGCAGTGTTCGAGCTACAACTAATGAAAAACTGTTTTTT.

The chain joins TRBV5-1 to TRBJ2-7, with 9 bases lining up with TRBD2. Trimming took 1 base from V and 3 from J; bases not matched to a gene: 5. The CDR3 has 15 amino acids. Germline CDR1 and CDR2: SGHRS and YFSETQ. The CDR3 nucleotides are TGCGCCAGCAGCTTGTCGAGCGGGGGGTACTACGAGCAGTACTTC. It translates to CASSLSSGGYYEQYF.

Concerning this clone: The junction and the germline gene differ at one end; a read error may be behind it. The gene calls are TRBV7-7 and TRBJ2-1; 8 bases line up with TRBD2. CDR3 length: 15 amino acids. Germline CDR1 is SSHAT and CDR2 is FNYEAQ (reference sequence). Here the CDR3 reads CASSPSGSKYNEQFF. Written as DNA, the CDR3 is TGTGCTAGCAGTCCCAGCGGGAGTAAGTACAATGAGCAGTTCTTC.

The chain uses TRBV12-1 and TRBJ1-6; TRBD1, the table's D call, lacks a check against the DNA. TRBV12-1 is an annotated pseudogene. CDR3 length: 14 residues. DNA for the CDR3: TGTGCCAGCAGCTGCCGACAGGGTCCGGCACCCCTCCACTTT. Encoded protein: CASSCRQGPAPLHF.

The rearrangement links TRBV28 to TRBJ1-5; 9 bases match TRBD1. The germline CDR1 and CDR2 sequences are MDHEN and SYDVKM. V was clipped by 7 bases and J by 4 bases; unmatched bases: 11. This CDR3 has 16 amino acids. CDR3 DNA: TGTGCCAGCACTAAGAGGCTGGGACAGGGAAATCAGCCCCAGCATTTT. Protein: CASTKRLGQGNQPQHF.

V usage is TRBV7-2 and J usage is TRBJ1-4; D is perhaps TRBD1 (6 bases). Germline lookup yields CDR1 SGHTA and CDR2 FQGNSA. The V end lost 5 bases, the J end lost 4 bases, and 11 bases lay between the germline ends. The CDR3 spans 14 residues. CDR3 sequence (DNA): TGTGCCAGCAGCCAGGGGTTCCGTAATGAAAAACTGTTTTTT. It specifies CASSQGFRNEKLFF.

The chain has TRBV28 and TRBJ2-7; weak D call: TRBD2 (5 bases). Germline V gives CDR1 MDHEN, CDR2 SYDVKM. Trimming took 7 bases from V and 6 from J, leaving 16 bases between them. There are 13 residues in the CDR3. The chain's CDR3 is CASTPGGLSEQYF. In nucleotides, the CDR3 is TGTGCCAGCACCCCCGGCGGGCTCTCCGAGCAGTACTTC.

The chain employs TRBV12-3 or TRBV12-4 and TRBJ1-2; 8 positions match TRBD1. This CDR3 region has 13 residues. With 6 bases clipped from V and 4 bases from J, the junction kept 4 bases outside the gene matches. The CDR3 DNA reads as TGTGCCAGCAGCCCGGGACAGGCCTATGGCTACACCTTC. Protein: CASSPGQAYGYTF.

The V gene is TRBV5-4, the J gene TRBJ1-1, with D possibly being TRBD1 (6 bases). Trimming pared 3 bases from V and 3 bases from J, leaving 18 bases between. This CDR3 has 16 amino acids. The germline V gene encodes CDR1 SGHNT and CDR2 YYREEE (reference sequence). The CDR3 spells CASSSAKQGLDTEAFF. CDR3 bases: TGTGCCAGCAGCTCGGCAAAACAGGGCTTGGACACTGAAGCTTTCTTT.

The chain uses TRBV6-6 and TRBJ1-3; D remains unclear. Germline values: CDR1 MNHNY, CDR2 SVGAGI (reference sequence). The V end lost 5 bases, the J end lost 0 bases, and 17 bases lay between the germline ends. The CDR3 sequence is 17 residues long. The CDR3: CASSRRGAISSGNTIYF. In DNA form, the CDR3 reads TGTGCCAGCAGTCGGCGGGGAGCAATTAGCTCTGGAAACACCATATATTTT.

V and J are TRBV27 and TRBJ1-5, with 7 bases aligning to TRBD1. CDR1 is MNHEY and CDR2 is SMNVEV in the germline V gene (reference sequence). This CDR3 spans 14 amino acids. V lost 5 bases to trimming and J lost 6 bases; unmatched junction nucleotides: 7. CDR3 in amino acids: CASSLDRVSQPQHF. Here the CDR3 DNA reads TGTGCCAGCAGTCTTGACAGGGTGAGTCAGCCCCAGCATTTT.

The chain uses TRBV29-1 and TRBJ2-7; 7 bases line up with TRBD2. Germline V gives CDR1 SQVTM, CDR2 ANQGSEA. The CDR3 covers 13 residues. The J segment lost 0 bases and the V segment lost 3 bases, leaving 2 bases of the junction unmatched. The CDR3 DNA follows: TGCAGCGTTGAGTGGGAGGGCTCCTACGAGCAGTACTTC. Translation: CSVEWEGSYEQYF.

V is TRBV6-5 and J is TRBJ1-2, with TRBD1 matching 10 bases. With 4 bases clipped from V and 4 bases from J, the junction kept 6 bases outside the gene matches. Germline CDR1 is MNHEY and CDR2 is SVGAGI. The CDR3 is made up of 15 amino acids. The CDR3 loop is CASSSRTGGGYGYTF. As DNA, the CDR3 is TGTGCCAGCAGTTCGCGGACAGGGGGAGGCTATGGCTACACCTTC.

This chain links TRBV10-3 with TRBJ1-5; D not resolved. Germline V lookup: CDR1 ENHRY, CDR2 SYGVKD. Trimming removed 6 bases at V and 0 bases at J, with 6 bases between. The CDR3 covers 13 residues. CDR3 DNA: TGTGCCATCAGGTCGGGTAGCAATCAGCCCCAGCATTTT. It is translated as CAIRSGSNQPQHF.

This chain joins TRBV6-5 and TRBJ2-7, with D tentatively TRBD1 (6 bases). V was shortened by 5 bases and J by 0 bases, with 8 bases between the two germline ends. Germline-derived CDR1 and CDR2 are MNHEY and SVGAGI. The CDR3 covers 13 residues. The CDR3: CASSTDSSYEQYF. Here the CDR3 DNA reads TGTGCCAGCAGTACGGACAGCTCCTACGAGCAGTACTTC.

The DNA of the CDR3 is TGTGCCAGCAGCTCTGACGTCATACAGAGTAATGAAGCTTTCTTT. As protein: CASSSDVIQSNEAFF. The rearrangement links TRBV7-9 to TRBJ1-1, with D unclear. The CDR3 runs to 15 residues. Trimming cost V 4 bases and J 7 bases, with 19 bases left between them. Germline V gives CDR1 SEHNR, CDR2 FQNEAQ (reference sequence). Full variable domain (outside the CDR3, taken from reference TRBV7-9 and TRBJ1-1): DTGVSQNPRHKITKRGQNVTFRCDPISEHNRLYWYRQTLGQGPEFLTYFQNEAQLEKSRLLSDRFSAERPKGSFSTLEIQRTEQGDSAMYLCASSSDVIQSNEAFFGQGTRLTVV.

The CDR3 DNA is TGTGCCACCGCGGACAGGGGCAATCAGCCCCAGCATTTT. Amino acid sequence: CATADRGNQPQHF. The rearrangement joins TRBV19 to TRBJ1-5, with 8 bases matching TRBD1. CDR3 length: 13 residues. From germline, CDR1 is LNHDA and CDR2 SQIVND (reference sequence). V shed 10 bases, J shed 2 bases, and the junction held 4 bases outside the gene matches. The full variable domain, its missing parts supplied by reference TRBV19 and TRBJ1-5, is DGGITQSPKYLFRKEGQNVTLSCEQNLNHDAMYWYRQDPGQGLRLIYYSQIVNDFQKGDIAEGYSVSREKKESFPLTVTSAQKNPTAFYLCATADRGNQPQHFGDGTRLSIL.

In its sample, this clone was seen once. The CDR3 spells CAISDFGTGAGTQYF. The CDR3 nucleotides are TGTGCCATCAGTGATTTCGGGACAGGGGCCGGGACCCAGTACTTC. This rearrangement joins TRBV10-3 to TRBJ2-5; 10 bases map to TRBD1. Germline assignment: CDR1 ENHRY and CDR2 SYGVKD. After removal of 3 bases from V and 7 bases from J, the junction contained 8 bases not matched to a gene. The CDR3 has 15 amino acids.

This clone appeared a few times. The rearrangement uses TRBV10-2 and TRBJ1-2; maybe TRBD1 (5 bases). V lost 6 bases and J 4 bases, leaving 12 bases between the germline ends. Germline lookup yields CDR1 WSHSY and CDR2 SAAADI. This CDR3 contains 13 residues. This chain's CDR3 is CASRETVSYGYTF. In DNA form, the CDR3 reads TGCGCCAGCAGAGAGACAGTAAGCTATGGCTACACCTTC.

The V and J genes are TRBV28 and TRBJ2-7; D is unclear. The V gene's germline CDR1 is MDHEN and CDR2 SYDVKM. V was clipped by 4 bases and J by 1 base, with 5 bases between them. This CDR3 comprises 12 residues. For the CDR3, the DNA is TGTGCCAGCAGTTATTCATCCTACGAGCAGTACTTC. Translated: CASSYSSYEQYF.

CDR3 region: CASGPRGWTSGGLPDVDTQYF. The DNA of the CDR3 is TGTGCTAGTGGGCCAAGGGGCTGGACTAGCGGGGGACTCCCGGATGTGGATACGCAGTATTTT. The chain couples TRBV12-5 to TRBJ2-3, with 13 bases lining up with TRBD2. CDR1 and CDR2 from the germline V gene are LGHNT and FRNRAP. V gave up 6 bases and J gave up 6 bases; unmatched junction bases: 24. The CDR3 has 21 amino acids.